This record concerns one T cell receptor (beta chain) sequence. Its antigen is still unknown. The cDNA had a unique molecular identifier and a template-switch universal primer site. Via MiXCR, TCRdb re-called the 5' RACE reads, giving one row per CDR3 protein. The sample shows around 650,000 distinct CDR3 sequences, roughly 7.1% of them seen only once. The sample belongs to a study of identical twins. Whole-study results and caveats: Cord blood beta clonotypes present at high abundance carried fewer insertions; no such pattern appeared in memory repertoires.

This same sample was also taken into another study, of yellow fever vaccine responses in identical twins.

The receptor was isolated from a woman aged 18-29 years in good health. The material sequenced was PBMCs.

The CDR3 nucleotides read TGTGCCAGCAGCCCCCGGGTAGCCGCGTACGAGCAGTACTTC. Translating gives CASSPRVAAYEQYF. The rearrangement links TRBV27 to TRBJ2-7; D not certain. This CDR3 region has 14 residues. Germline CDR1 is MNHEY and CDR2 is SMNVEV (reference sequence). Trimming cost V 6 bases and J 4 bases, with 16 bases left between them.